The clone carrying this T cell receptor beta chain was seen a few times. Its matching antigen is unknown. The record originates from a study of cytomegalovirus exposure and HLA in healthy donors. Study overall: The study placed 70% to 85% of its 398 genotyped donors in the Caucasian-associated ancestry cluster.

Whole-study results and caveats: Despite most TCR sequences being rare, some public TCRs occurred in many donors.

Primers included in the PCR were 60 Vbeta and 13 Jbeta primers. TCRdb's copy holds only in-frame clones and misses some; the assay was immunoSEQ multiplex PCR. The sample includes more than 60,000 clones, roughly 80% of them seen just once. The CDR3 totals 16 residues. Germline V gives CDR1 SGHNT, CDR2 YYREEE (reference sequence). The ends were cut back, 3 bases at V and 4 bases at J, with 16 bases in the middle. This chain joins TRBV5-4 and TRBJ2-2; no firm D call. Sequencing was done on a sample of PBMCs. This sequence was found in a male donor in good health and CMV-seropositive. CDR3 amino acids: CASSSEWQDFTGELFF. Written as DNA, the CDR3 is TGTGCCAGCAGCTCCGAGTGGCAGGATTTCACCGGGGAGCTGTTTTTT.